This paragraph covers one T cell receptor (beta chain) sequence. Its antigen remains unknown. These data belong to a study of cytomegalovirus exposure and HLA in healthy donors. General study findings and limits: Indistinguishable V segments such as TRBV6-2 and TRBV6-3 were excluded.

The CDR3 is made up of 16 amino acids. CDR1 LNHNV and CDR2 YYDKDF come from the germline V gene (reference sequence). V lost 5 bases to trimming and J lost 4 bases; unmatched junction nucleotides: 9. Amplification used 60 Vbeta primers and 13 Jbeta primers. The data were produced by immunoSEQ multiplex PCR, yet TCRdb's version contains in-frame clones alone and is incomplete. Here the sample spans about 160,000 clones, around 80% being singletons. This receptor was identified in a woman between 40 and 55 years old in good health and CMV-seronegative. The J gene is TRBJ2-7, the V gene TRBV15; TRBD1 matches at 12 bases. Sample: PBMCs. The CDR3 DNA sequence: TGTGCCACCAGCTCTCGCCGGGACAGGGGGCGATACGAGCAGTACTTC. This encodes CATSSRRDRGRYEQYF.